This T cell receptor beta chain is drawn from a study of long-term antiretroviral therapy in people with HIV. Study outcomes and limitations: Among HIV repertoires, CDR3 length ranges were narrower than those of controls.

The length of the CDR3 is 14 residues. V was clipped by 8 bases and J by 4 bases; unmatched bases: 7. CDR1 is MNHEY and CDR2 is SVGAGI in the germline V gene. Notes on this clone: The antigen is unknown.

An immunoSEQ assay, version v3.0, was performed at survey level. Generated by immunoSEQ multiplex PCR, the TCRdb table keeps only in-frame clones and is missing some. In the table there are about 23,000 clones, over 75% of which are singletons. The sequencing used unsorted PBMCs, collected 1.5 years after starting antiretroviral therapy. This receptor was obtained from a man between 25 and 39 years old with HIV. V and J are TRBV6-5 and TRBJ2-2; 7 nucleotides align to TRBD2. CDR3 in DNA: TGTGCCAGCCGGGACTATTTCGTCACCGGGGAGCTGTTTTTT. Its translation is CASRDYFVTGELFF.